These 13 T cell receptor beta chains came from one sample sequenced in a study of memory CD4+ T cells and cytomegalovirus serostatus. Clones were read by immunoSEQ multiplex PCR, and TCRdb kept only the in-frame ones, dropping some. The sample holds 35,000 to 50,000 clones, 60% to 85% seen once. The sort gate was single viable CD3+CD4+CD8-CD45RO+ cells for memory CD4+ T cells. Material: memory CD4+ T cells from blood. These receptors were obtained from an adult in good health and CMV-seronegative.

CDR3 loop: CASSRRALNTEAFF. Written as DNA, the CDR3 is TGTGCCAGCAGCCGACGGGCCTTGAACACTGAAGCTTTCTTT. This sequence joins TRBV6-5 and TRBJ1-1; unclear D gene. The ends were cut back, 6 bases at V and 0 bases at J, with 11 bases in the middle. The CDR3 length is 14 residues. In germline, CDR1 is MNHEY, CDR2 SVGAGI.

CDR3 coding DNA: TGCGCCAGCAGTCGGTGGCTAGCGGGGGGGAGCAACACCGGGGAGCTGTTTTTT. Translated, it gives CASSRWLAGGSNTGELFF. This chain connects TRBV23-1 to TRBJ2-2; 12 bases line up with TRBD2. TRBV23-1 is noted as an ORF with a role that remains uncertain. The V gene end was trimmed by 4 bases and the J gene end by 2 bases; junction bases not matched to a gene: 8. The CDR3 extends over 18 amino acids.

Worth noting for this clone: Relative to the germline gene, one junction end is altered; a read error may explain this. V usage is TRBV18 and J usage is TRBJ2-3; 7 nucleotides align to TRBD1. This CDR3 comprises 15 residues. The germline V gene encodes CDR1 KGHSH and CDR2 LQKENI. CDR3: CASSPQTGTAETQYF. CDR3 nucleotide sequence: TGTGCCAGCTCACCTCAAACCGGGACAGCAGAAACGCAGTATTTT.

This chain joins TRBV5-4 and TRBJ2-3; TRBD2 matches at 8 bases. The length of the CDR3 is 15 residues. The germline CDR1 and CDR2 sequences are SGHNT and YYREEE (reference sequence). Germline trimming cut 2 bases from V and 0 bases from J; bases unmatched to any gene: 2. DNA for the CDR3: TGTGCCAGCAGCTTCCGCGGGGGGAGCACAGATACGCAGTATTTT. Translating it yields CASSFRGGSTDTQYF.

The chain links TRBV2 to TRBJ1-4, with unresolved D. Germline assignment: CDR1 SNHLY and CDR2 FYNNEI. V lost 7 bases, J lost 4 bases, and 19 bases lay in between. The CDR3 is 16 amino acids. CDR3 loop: CASTRSLASSNEKLFF. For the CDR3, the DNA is TGTGCCAGCACAAGAAGCCTGGCCAGCAGTAATGAAAAACTGTTTTTT. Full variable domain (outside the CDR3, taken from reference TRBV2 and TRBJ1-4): EPEVTQTPSHQVTQMGQEVILRCVPISNHLYFYWYRQILGQKVEFLVSFYNNEISEKSEIFDDQFSVERPDGSNFTLKIRSTKLEDSAMYFCASTRSLASSNEKLFFGSGTQLSVL.

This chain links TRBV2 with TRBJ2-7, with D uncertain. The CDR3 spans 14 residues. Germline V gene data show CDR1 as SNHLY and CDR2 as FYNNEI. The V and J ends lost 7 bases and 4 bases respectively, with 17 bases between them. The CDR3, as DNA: TGTGCCAGCAAGAAGGACGAAGGGAAATACGAGCAGTACTTC. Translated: CASKKDEGKYEQYF.

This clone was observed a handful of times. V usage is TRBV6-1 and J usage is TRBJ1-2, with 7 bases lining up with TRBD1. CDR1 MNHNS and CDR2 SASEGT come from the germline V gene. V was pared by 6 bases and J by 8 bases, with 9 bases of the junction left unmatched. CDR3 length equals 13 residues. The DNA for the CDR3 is TGTGCCAGCAGACCGACAGGGAAGAGCGGCTACACCTTC. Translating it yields CASRPTGKSGYTF.

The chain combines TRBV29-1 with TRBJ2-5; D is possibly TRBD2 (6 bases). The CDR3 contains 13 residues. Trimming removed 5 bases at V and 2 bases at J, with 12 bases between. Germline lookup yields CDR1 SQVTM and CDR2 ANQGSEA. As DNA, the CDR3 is TGCAGCGTTCCTGGGGGGAAACAAGAGACCCAGTACTTC. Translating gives CSVPGGKQETQYF.

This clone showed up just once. The CDR3 bases are TGTGCCAGCAGGGCAGGCCTGGATGAAAAACTGTTTTTT. Encoded protein: CASRAGLDEKLFF. The V and J genes are TRBV2 and TRBJ1-4; no firm D call. The CDR3 covers 13 residues. Trimming stripped 6 bases from V and 6 bases from J, with 11 bases between. Germline V CDR1 and CDR2: SNHLY, FYNNEI.

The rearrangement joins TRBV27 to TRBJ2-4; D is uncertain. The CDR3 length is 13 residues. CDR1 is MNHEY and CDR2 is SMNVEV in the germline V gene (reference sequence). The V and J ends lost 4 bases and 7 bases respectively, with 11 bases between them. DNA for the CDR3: TGTGCCAGCAGTTCATCCATGGGGAACATTCAGTACTTC. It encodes CASSSSMGNIQYF.

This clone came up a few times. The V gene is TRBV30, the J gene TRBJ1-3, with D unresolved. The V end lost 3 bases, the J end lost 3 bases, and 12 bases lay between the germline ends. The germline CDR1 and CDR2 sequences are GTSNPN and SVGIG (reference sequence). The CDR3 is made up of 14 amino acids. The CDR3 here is CAWSPNSFGNTIYF. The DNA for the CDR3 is TGTGCCTGGAGCCCCAACAGCTTTGGAAACACCATATATTTT.

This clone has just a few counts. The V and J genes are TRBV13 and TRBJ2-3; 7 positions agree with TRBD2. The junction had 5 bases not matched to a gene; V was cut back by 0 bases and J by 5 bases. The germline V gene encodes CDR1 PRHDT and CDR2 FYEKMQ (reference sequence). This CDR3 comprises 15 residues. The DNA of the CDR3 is TGTGCCAGCAGCTTAGGGGGAGGGAATAAAGATACGCAGTATTTT. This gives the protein CASSLGGGNKDTQYF.

The CDR3 nucleotides are TGTGCCAGCAGGCCCGAGGCAGGGATCAATCAGCCCCAGCATTTT. Translating gives CASRPEAGINQPQHF. The rearrangement joins TRBV28 to TRBJ1-5, with D perhaps TRBD1 (5 bases). This CDR3 spans 15 amino acids. V lost 6 bases and J lost 3, with 15 bases in between. The V gene's germline CDR1 is MDHEN and CDR2 SYDVKM.